This T cell receptor beta chain was captured by sequencing in a study of blood T cell repertoires in COVID-19. Study information: Italy, Spain and the United States were the sources of the convalescent and acute COVID-19 samples. T cells, B-cell-depleted T cells, or PBMCs provided the cDNA or gDNA that served as material.

Original analysis: Counts of nucleated cells, estimated from reference gene primer amplification, were obtained. Only in-frame clones appear in the TCRdb table, and some are missing; sequencing was by immunoSEQ multiplex PCR. The V and J calls and clone size were taken over from that table, and D and trimming were inferred from the DNA. The sample carries tens of thousands of clones, roughly 88% recorded once. V dropped 3 bases and J dropped 2; count of bases not matched to a gene: 3. The CDR3 sequence is 15 residues long. The germline CDR1 and CDR2 sequences are MGHDK and SYGVNS. This clonotype was sampled from an elderly man with acute or convalescent COVID-19. The rearrangement uses TRBV25-1 and TRBJ1-2; 10 nucleotides match TRBD1. The sequencing input was peripheral blood. The CDR3 sequence is CASSDSDRGNYGYTF. The CDR3 DNA follows: TGTGCCAGCAGTGATTCGGACAGGGGGAACTATGGCTACACCTTC.